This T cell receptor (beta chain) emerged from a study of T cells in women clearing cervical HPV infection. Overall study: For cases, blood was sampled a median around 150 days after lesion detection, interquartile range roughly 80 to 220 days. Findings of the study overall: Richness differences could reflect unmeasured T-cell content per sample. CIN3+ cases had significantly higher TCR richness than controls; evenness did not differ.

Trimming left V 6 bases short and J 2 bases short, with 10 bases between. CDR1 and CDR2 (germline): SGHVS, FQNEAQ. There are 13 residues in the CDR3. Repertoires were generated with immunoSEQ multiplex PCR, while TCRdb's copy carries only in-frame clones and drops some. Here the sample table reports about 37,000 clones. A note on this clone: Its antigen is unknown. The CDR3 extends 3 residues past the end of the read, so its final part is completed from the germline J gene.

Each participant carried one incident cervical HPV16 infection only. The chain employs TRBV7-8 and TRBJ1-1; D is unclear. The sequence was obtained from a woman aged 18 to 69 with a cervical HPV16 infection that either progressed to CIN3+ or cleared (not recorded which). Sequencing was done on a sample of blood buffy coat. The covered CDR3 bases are TGTGCCAGCAGGTACACGATTAACACTGAA. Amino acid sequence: CASRYTINTE. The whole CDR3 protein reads CASRYTINTEAFF.